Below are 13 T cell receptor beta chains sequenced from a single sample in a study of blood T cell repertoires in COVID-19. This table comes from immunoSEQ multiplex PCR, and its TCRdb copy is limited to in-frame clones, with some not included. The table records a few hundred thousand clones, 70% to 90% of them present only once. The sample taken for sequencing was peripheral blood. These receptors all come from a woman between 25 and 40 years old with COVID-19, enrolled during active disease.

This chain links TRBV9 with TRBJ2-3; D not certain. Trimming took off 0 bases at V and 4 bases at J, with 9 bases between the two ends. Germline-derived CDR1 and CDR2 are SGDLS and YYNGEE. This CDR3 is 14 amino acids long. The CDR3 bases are TGTGCCAGCAGCGTAGACAGCTTGTCAGATACGCAGTATTTT. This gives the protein CASSVDSLSDTQYF.

The CDR3: CASSLKRGGTGADGDEQFF. The CDR3 DNA reads as TGTGCCAGCAGCTTAAAGAGAGGTGGGACAGGGGCTGATGGAGATGAGCAGTTCTTC. The rearrangement uses TRBV7-8 and TRBJ2-1; 10 bases line up with TRBD1. Germline V gene lookup returns CDR1 SGHVS and CDR2 FQNEAQ. This CDR3 has 19 residues. Trimming took 2 bases from V and 8 from J; bases not matched to a gene: 18.

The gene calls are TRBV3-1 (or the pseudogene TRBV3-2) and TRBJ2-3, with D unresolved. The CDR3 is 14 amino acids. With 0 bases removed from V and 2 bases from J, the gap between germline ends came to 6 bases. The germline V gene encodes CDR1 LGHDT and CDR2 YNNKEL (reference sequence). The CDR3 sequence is CASSQDPVTDTQYF. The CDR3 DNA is TGTGCCAGCAGCCAAGATCCCGTCACAGATACGCAGTATTTT.

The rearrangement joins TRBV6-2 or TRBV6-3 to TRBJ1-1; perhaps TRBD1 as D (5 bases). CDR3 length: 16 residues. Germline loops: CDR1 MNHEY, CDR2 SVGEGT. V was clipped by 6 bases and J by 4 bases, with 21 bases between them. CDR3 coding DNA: TGTGCCAGCAGCTCACAAGTTGGGGGAGGCGTCACTGAAGCTTTCTTT. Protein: CASSSQVGGGVTEAFF.

In DNA form, the CDR3 reads TGTGCCAGCAGCGGACAGGGTGATCAGCCCCAGCATTTT. This codes for CASSGQGDQPQHF. The rearrangement uses TRBV6-5 and TRBJ1-5; 8 positions agree with TRBD1. Trimming at V came to 6 bases and at J to 5 bases, leaving 3 bases not matched to a gene. Germline lookup yields CDR1 MNHEY and CDR2 SVGAGI. The CDR3 has 13 residues.

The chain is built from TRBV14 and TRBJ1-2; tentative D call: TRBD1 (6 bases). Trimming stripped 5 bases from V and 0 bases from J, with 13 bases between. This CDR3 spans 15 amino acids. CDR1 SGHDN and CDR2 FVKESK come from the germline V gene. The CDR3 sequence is CASSTRDNSNYGYTF. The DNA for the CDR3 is TGTGCCAGCAGCACCCGGGACAACTCTAACTATGGCTACACCTTC.

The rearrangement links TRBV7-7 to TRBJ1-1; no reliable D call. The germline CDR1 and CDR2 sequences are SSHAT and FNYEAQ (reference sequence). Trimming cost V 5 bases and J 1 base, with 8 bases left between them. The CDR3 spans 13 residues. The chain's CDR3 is CASSVRENTEAFF. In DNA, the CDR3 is TGTGCCAGCAGCGTCCGGGAGAACACTGAAGCTTTCTTT.

CDR3 residues: CASSGWTGGADHTEAFF. The CDR3 bases are TGTGCCAGCAGCGGCTGGACAGGGGGCGCGGATCACACTGAAGCTTTCTTT. V usage is TRBV11-3 and J usage is TRBJ1-1, with 11 bases fitting TRBD1. V dropped 5 bases and J dropped 3; count of bases not matched to a gene: 11. The CDR3 is 17 residues long. Germline CDR1 is SGHNT and CDR2 is YENEEA. The complete variable domain, with remaining parts taken from reference TRBV11-3 and TRBJ1-1, reads EAGVVQSPRYKIIEKKQPVAFWCNPISGHNTLYWYLQNLGQGPELLIRYENEEAVDDSQLPKDRFSAERLKGVDSTLKIQPAELGDSAVYLCASSGWTGGADHTEAFFGQGTRLTVV.

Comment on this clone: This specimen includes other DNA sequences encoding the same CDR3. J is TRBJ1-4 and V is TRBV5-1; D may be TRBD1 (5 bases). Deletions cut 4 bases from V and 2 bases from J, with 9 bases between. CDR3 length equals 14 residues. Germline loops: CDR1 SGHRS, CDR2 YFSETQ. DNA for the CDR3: TGCGCCAGCAGCGGGGGGAGGACTAATGAAAAACTGTTTTTT. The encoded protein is CASSGGRTNEKLFF.

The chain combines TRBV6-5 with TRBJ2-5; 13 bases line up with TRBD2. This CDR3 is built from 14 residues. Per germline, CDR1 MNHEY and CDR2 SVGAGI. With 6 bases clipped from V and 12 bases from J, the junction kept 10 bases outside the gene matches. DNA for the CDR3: TGTGCCAGCAGCCCGGGACTAGCGGGGCAGTTGGAGTACTTC. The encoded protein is CASSPGLAGQLEYF.

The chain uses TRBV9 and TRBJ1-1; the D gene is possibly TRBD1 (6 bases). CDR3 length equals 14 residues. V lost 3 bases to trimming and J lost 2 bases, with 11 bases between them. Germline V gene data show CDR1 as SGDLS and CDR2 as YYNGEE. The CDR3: CASSADSSNTEAFF. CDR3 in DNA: TGTGCCAGCAGCGCGGACAGTTCAAACACTGAAGCTTTCTTT.

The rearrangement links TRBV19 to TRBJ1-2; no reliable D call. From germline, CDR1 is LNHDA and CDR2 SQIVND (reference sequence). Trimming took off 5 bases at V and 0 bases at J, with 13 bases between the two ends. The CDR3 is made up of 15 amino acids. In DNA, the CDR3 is TGTGCCAGTAGTCTGCTTCTGCTACCTAACTATGGCTACACCTTC. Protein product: CASSLLLLPNYGYTF.

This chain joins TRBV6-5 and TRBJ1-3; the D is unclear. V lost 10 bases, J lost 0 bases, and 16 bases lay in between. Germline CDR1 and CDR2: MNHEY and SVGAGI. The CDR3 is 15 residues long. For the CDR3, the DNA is TGTGCCACCAGAGAGGGTCTATACTCTGGAAACACCATATATTTT. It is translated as CATREGLYSGNTIYF.